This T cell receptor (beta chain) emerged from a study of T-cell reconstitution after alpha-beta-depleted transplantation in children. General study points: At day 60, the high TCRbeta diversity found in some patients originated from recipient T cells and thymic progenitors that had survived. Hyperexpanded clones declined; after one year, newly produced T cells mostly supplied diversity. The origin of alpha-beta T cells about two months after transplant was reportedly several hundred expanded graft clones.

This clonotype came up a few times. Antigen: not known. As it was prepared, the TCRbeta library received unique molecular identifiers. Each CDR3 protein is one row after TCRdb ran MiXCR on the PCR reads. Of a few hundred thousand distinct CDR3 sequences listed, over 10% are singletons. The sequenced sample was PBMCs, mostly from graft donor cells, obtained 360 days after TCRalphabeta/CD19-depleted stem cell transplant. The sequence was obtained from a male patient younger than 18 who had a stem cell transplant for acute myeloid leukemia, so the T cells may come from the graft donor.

CDR3 nucleotide sequence: TGTGCCAGCAGCCGGGAGTGGGAAGCGGGAGAACACAATGAGCAGTTCTTC. Protein: CASSREWEAGEHNEQFF. The chain carries TRBV3-1 and TRBJ2-1; 8 bases fit TRBD2. Trimming cost V 4 bases and J 5 bases; bases outside gene matches: 13. Germline V CDR1 and CDR2: LGHDT, YNNKEL (reference sequence). The CDR3 has 17 amino acids.